Sequencing of this TCR beta chain was carried out in a study of T cell responses to AZD1222 COVID-19 vaccine. For this clone: What it binds is not known.

Assay used: immunoSEQ multiplex PCR; TCRdb lists only in-frame clones, some missing. Among 65,000 to 75,000 clones listed, under 90% were seen once. The CDR3 contains 14 residues. V was shortened by 5 bases and J by 10 bases, with 15 bases between the two germline ends. CDR1 is SGHAT and CDR2 is FQNNGV in the germline V gene. Notes on the study in general: Repertoire sampling occurred only after the peak T cell response.

The clonotype originates from an adult in good health. The chain combines TRBV11-2 with TRBJ1-6; D gene ambiguous. Sequences were derived from peripheral blood, sampled on day 0 of AZD1222 vaccination. In DNA form, the CDR3 reads TGTGCCAGCAGCCTTGGTAGGGATCCGTCACCCCTCCACTTT. Its translation: CASSLGRDPSPLHF.